This T cell receptor beta chain was captured in a study of T cell changes during pregnancy in multiple sclerosis. Data came from immunoSEQ multiplex PCR; TCRdb stores just in-frame clones and leaves some out. The data show tens of thousands of clones, around 94% seen once. V gave up 2 bases and J gave up 7 bases; unmatched junction bases: 5. CDR1 is MDHEN, CDR2 SYDVKM, per germline. The CDR3 contains 15 residues. The sequence was obtained from a female donor in good health, enrolled as a control in a pregnancy study. J is TRBJ2-1 and V is TRBV28; 10 bases map to TRBD1. Sequenced material: peripheral blood, taken in the second trimester of pregnancy. This CDR3 reads CASSLVGQGLNEQFF. The DNA for the CDR3 is TGTGCCAGCAGTTTAGTGGGACAGGGGTTAAATGAGCAGTTCTTC.